The present T cell receptor (beta chain) was sequenced within a study of cytotoxic CD8 clonotypes in ibrutinib-treated CLL. Overall study context: Across samples, productive templates numbered over 200,000 and productive rearrangements reached around 98,000 on average. Findings and limits, study-wide: Ibrutinib response saw clonality rise, and progression saw it return toward baseline.

For this clone: Its antigen remains unidentified.

Sequencing was performed with immunoSEQ multiplex PCR; in TCRdb, only in-frame clones are kept and a portion is missing. Here the sample spans 190,000 or so clones, roughly 72% being singletons. V was shortened by 3 bases and J by 4 bases, with 10 bases between the two germline ends. The CDR3 runs 14 residues. Germline lookup yields CDR1 SGHTA and CDR2 FQGNSA. The receptor's source is a human donor with chronic lymphocytic leukemia. V is TRBV7-2 and J is TRBJ2-1; D is perhaps TRBD1 or TRBD2 (5 bases each). Specimen: PBMCs, collected after 24 months of ibrutinib treatment. The CDR3 nucleotides read TGTGCCAGCAGCTTGGGGGATATATACAATGAGCAGTTCTTC. Its protein is CASSLGDIYNEQFF.